Listed below are T cell receptor beta chains from one sample, sequenced in a study of blood T cell repertoires in COVID-19. Using immunoSEQ multiplex PCR, the repertoire was profiled, and TCRdb retains in-frame clones only, with some absent. The data hold some 120,000 clones, with about 85% observed a single time. The specimen sequenced was peripheral blood. The receptors shown here come from a man aged 70 or older with acute or convalescent COVID-19. CDR3s include the opening cysteine and the closing phenylalanine or tryptophan. The order of the fields is V gene, D gene, J gene, clone size, CDR3 DNA, CDR3 protein. The D gene is left open where the match is weak. The size entry is marked missing in some rows and otherwise reads once, few, many or a size class.

>TRBV5-1|NA|TRBJ2-7|NA
TGCGCCAGCAGTGACCCTCAGGGTGCCGAGCAGTACTTC
CASSDPQGAEQYF
>TRBV23-1|TRBD2|TRBJ2-7|NA
TGCGCCAGCAGTCTACAGGGCCCACTAGCGGGGGGGAACTACGAGCAGTACTTC
CASSLQGPLAGGNYEQYF
>TRBV2|NA|TRBJ1-1|NA
TGTGCCAGCAGTGTTCTCGTCCGGGGCACTGAAGCTTTCTTT
CASSVLVRGTEAFF
>TRBV6-6|NA|TRBJ1-6|NA
TGTGCCAGCGCCCTACAGGGTTTGGGCTCACCCCTCCACTTT
CASALQGLGSPLHF
>TRBV11-2|TRBD2|TRBJ2-3|NA
TGTGCCAGCAGCTTACTGCGGGGGATTAGCACAGATACGCAGTATTTT
CASSLLRGISTDTQYF
>TRBV12-3/TRBV12-4|TRBD1|TRBJ2-3|NA
TGTGCCAGTAACAGGGGGACAGATACGCAGTATTTT
CASNRGTDTQYF
>TRBV5-4|TRBD1|TRBJ2-3|few
TGTGCCCGACAGGGGGCGGATACGCAGTATTTT
CARQGADTQYF
>TRBV5-1|TRBD1|TRBJ1-2|NA
TGCGCCAGCAGCTTCGACGGGACAGCCTATGGCTACACCTTC
CASSFDGTAYGYTF
>TRBV5-6|TRBD1|TRBJ1-4|NA
TGTGCCAGCAGCCTGTTACAGGGGTCGGGTAATGAAAAACTGTTTTTT
CASSLLQGSGNEKLFF
>TRBV19|NA|TRBJ1-4|NA
TGTGCCAGTACCCGGGGGGGGGCTGAAAAACTGTTTTTT
CASTRGGAEKLFF
>TRBV7-9|NA|TRBJ1-1|once
TGTGCCAGCAGCTTAGGTTTCAGTAACACTGAAGCTTTCTTT
CASSLGFSNTEAFF
>TRBV5-1|NA|TRBJ1-2|NA
TGCGCCAGCAGCGTGTCACAGGGTGGAGACGGCTACACCTTC
CASSVSQGGDGYTF
>TRBV11-2|NA|TRBJ1-1|NA
TGTGCCAGCAGTCTAGGGGGGGCGCTTAGGAATACTGAAGCTTTCTTT
CASSLGGALRNTEAFF
>TRBV25-1|TRBD1|TRBJ1-2|NA
TGTGCCAGCCAGGGGGACTATGGCTACACCTTC
CASQGDYGYTF
>TRBV5-1|TRBD2|TRBJ2-1|once
TGCGCCAGCAGCTTGGAGACTAGCGGGAACAATGAGCAGTTCTTC
CASSLETSGNNEQFF
>TRBV3-1/TRBV3-2|NA|TRBJ1-4|NA
TGTGCCAGCAGCCAGCGGGGGGCGGATGAAAAACTGTTTTTT
CASSQRGADEKLFF
>TRBV6-5|NA|TRBJ1-6|NA
TGTGCCAGCAGGGTTAACAAAGAGCGAGACCTCCACTTT
CASRVNKERDLHF
>TRBV5-1|TRBD1|TRBJ1-2|NA
TGCGCCAGCAGTCCGAATGCCGGGACAGGGGCGGCCTATGGCTACACCTTC
CASSPNAGTGAAYGYTF
>TRBV6-5|NA|TRBJ1-3|NA
TGTGCCAGCAGCCCACCCGGGTCCGGAAACACCATATATTTT
CASSPPGSGNTIYF
>TRBV7-9|TRBD2|TRBJ2-5|NA
TGTGCCACAGATAGCGGGGGAAACCAAGAGACCCAGTACTTC
CATDSGGNQETQYF
>TRBV11-2|NA|TRBJ1-2|NA
TGTGCCAGCAGCTCCCGCTCCGGGAACTATGGCTACACCTTC
CASSSRSGNYGYTF
>TRBV6-5|NA|TRBJ1-6|once
TGTGCCACCTCAAGGACGGGGTATAATTCACCCCTCCACTTT
CATSRTGYNSPLHF
>TRBV6-6|TRBD1|TRBJ2-7|NA
TGTGCCAGCAGTTATTCCGGGACAGAATCCTACGAGCAGTACTTC
CASSYSGTESYEQYF
>TRBV7-9|NA|TRBJ2-5|NA
TGTGCCAGCAGCTTATCACAGCACCAAGAGACCCAGTACTTC
CASSLSQHQETQYF
>TRBV5-1|NA|TRBJ2-7|NA
TGCGCCAGCAGCCGAAACCAGGTTTGGGAGCAGTACTTC
CASSRNQVWEQYF
>TRBV29-1|TRBD1|TRBJ1-5|NA
TGCAGCGTGGGACAGGGGGGAGGACAGCCCCAGCATTTT
CSVGQGGGQPQHF
>TRBV28|NA|TRBJ1-3|NA
TGTGCCAGCAGGAGTACAGGGAAGGCATTTGGAAACACCATATATTTT
CASRSTGKAFGNTIYF
>TRBV2|TRBD2|TRBJ2-2|NA
TGTGCCAGCAGAGTAGGCGGGGGGGCGAGCGGGGAGCTGTTTTTT
CASRVGGGASGELFF
>TRBV7-9|TRBD1|TRBJ2-7|NA
TGTGCCAGCAGCGTACCGGGACAGGGAGGGGAGCAGTACTTC
CASSVPGQGGEQYF
>TRBV7-9|NA|TRBJ2-1|NA
TGTGCCAGCAGCTTAGGGGCCGGCAATGAGCAGTTCTTC
CASSLGAGNEQFF
>TRBV9|NA|TRBJ2-2|few
TGTGCCAGCAGCACACGCACAGGGAACACCGGGGAGCTGTTTTTT
CASSTRTGNTGELFF
>TRBV7-8|NA|TRBJ1-2|few
TGTGCCAGCAGCTTCCCCGGGGGTGGCTACACCTTC
CASSFPGGGYTF
>TRBV9|TRBD1|TRBJ2-2|NA
TGTGCCAGCAGCGTTACAGGGGACACCGGGGAGCTGTTTTTT
CASSVTGDTGELFF
>TRBV3-1/TRBV3-2|TRBD2|TRBJ2-1|NA
TGTGCCAGCAGCCTAGCGGGGAGGGTTTACAATGAGCAGTTCTTC
CASSLAGRVYNEQFF
>TRBV5-1|NA|TRBJ1-1|NA
TGCGCCAGCAGCTTGGCGGGACACATAGACATGAACACTGAAGCTTTCTTT
CASSLAGHIDMNTEAFF
>TRBV11-3|NA|TRBJ1-1|NA
TGTGCCAGCAGCTTATTCCCTGCAGGTGCTTTCTTT
CASSLFPAGAFF
>TRBV10-2|TRBD2|TRBJ2-3|NA
TGCGCCAGCAGTGCCGGACTAGGCACGGATACGCAGTATTTT
CASSAGLGTDTQYF
>TRBV24-1|NA|TRBJ2-5|NA
TGTGCCACCAGTGATTCCCCGCCAGGAGAGACCCAGTACTTC
CATSDSPPGETQYF
>TRBV2|NA|TRBJ1-1|NA
TGTGCCAGCAGTGTGGGAGAGAACACTGAAGCTTTCTTT
CASSVGENTEAFF
>TRBV2|NA|TRBJ1-4|few
TGTGCCAGCAGTGCCTCGACCGGAGCTAATGAAAAACTGTTTTTT
CASSASTGANEKLFF
>TRBV2|NA|TRBJ2-2|NA
TGTGCTAGCACCAGGGGACGTGGCGGGGAGCTGTTTTTT
CASTRGRGGELFF
>TRBV5-1|NA|TRBJ2-1|NA
TGCGCCAGCAGCAAGACAGGTCAAGGGGGCAATGAGCAGTTCTTC
CASSKTGQGGNEQFF